One sample yielded the 2 T cell receptor beta chains listed below, sequenced in a study of control samples from healthy donors and cancer patients (TCRdb year 2020). The receptor library was made with the immunoSEQ multiplex PCR assay. This immuneACCESS table, as held by TCRdb, lists in-frame sequences with V and J called but not all clones. Of the missing ones, under half trace to an unresolved V gene in checked studies; the others have no known cause. This sample holds roughly 100,000 clones; about four fifths were observed only once. About 13% of the sample is in the top ten clones. What was sequenced was blood. The receptors derive from a woman aged 45-65 years in good health.

This chain joins TRBV6-5 and TRBJ2-5; D uncertain. This CDR3 comprises 14 residues. With 0 bases removed from V and 0 bases from J, the gap between germline ends came to 5 bases. CDR1 and CDR2 from the germline V gene are MNHEY and SVGAGI. This CDR3 is CASSYSKYQETQYF. The DNA for the CDR3 is TGTGCCAGCAGTTACTCGAAGTACCAAGAGACCCAGTACTTC.

This chain links TRBV29-1 with TRBJ2-5; tentatively, D is TRBD2 (5 bases). V was cut by 2 bases and J by 5 bases, with 15 bases left in between. Looked up from germline, CDR1 is SQVTM and CDR2 is ANQGSEA. The CDR3 sequence is 14 residues long. The CDR3 here is CSVESRGGQETQYF. The CDR3 DNA follows: TGCAGCGTTGAATCCCGGGGTGGTCAGGAGACCCAGTACTTC. Complete variable domain (other parts from reference TRBV29-1 and TRBJ2-5): SAVISQKPSRDICQRGTSLTIQCQVDSQVTMMFWYRQQPGQSLTLIATANQGSEATYESGFVIDKFPISRPNLTFSTLTVSNMSPEDSSIYLCSVESRGGQETQYFGPGTRLLVL.